These T cell receptor beta chains were read from a single sample in a study of memory CD4+ T cells and cytomegalovirus serostatus. Profiling relied on immunoSEQ multiplex PCR, and the TCRdb table lists in-frame clones only, not all of them. Here the sample spans approximately 53,000 clones, roughly four fifths being singletons. Specimen: memory CD4+ T cells from blood. The receptors were sampled from an adult in good health and CMV-seronegative. CDR3s include the opening cysteine and the closing phenylalanine or tryptophan. D genes are given only for firm matches.

TRBD2 TRBV5-6 CASTDLAGPFTGELFF
. TRBV7-9 CASSQSETQYF
. TRBV28 CASSLGIGVRGYTF
TRBD1 TRBV2 CASRIRDRLGGEQFF
TRBD2 TRBV18 CASSPPGLAGADTQYF
. TRBV7-8 CASSQYVENEQFF
. TRBV2 CASNQRLNTEAFF
. TRBV7-6 CASSSELHEQYF
TRBD1 TRBV27 CASRIQGALRGSPLHF
TRBD2 TRBV2 CASSETSGAETQYF
. TRBV7-3 CASSESQGSGYTF
TRBD1 TRBV6-6 CASSYVGQVPNYGYTF
TRBD1 TRBV9 CASSPGQVEPLFF
TRBD1 TRBV28 CASSFEQGVRYTEAFF